The 8 T cell receptor beta chains below come from one sample, sequenced in a study of T cells in Graves' hyperthyroidism and ophthalmopathy (dated by TCRdb to about 2019). The library relied on multiplex PCR. Instrument on record: Illumina HiSeq 2000. TCR beta CDR3 regions were amplified from RNA transcripts. The first round of RT-PCR for the TCR CDR3 was performed with the HTBI primer set and the Qiagen OneStep RT-PCR kit. TCRdb applied fastp at Q25 and MiXCR to the public reads, then kept only in-frame beta chains. Identical CDR3 protein sequences are pooled into one entry, listed with their most common genes and DNA. This sample is represented by almost 250,000 distinct CDR3 sequences; roughly a quarter of them were singletons. The ten largest clones add up to about a third of the sample. The sequenced material came from blood. These receptors were obtained from a woman aged 40 to 49 with Graves' ophthalmopathy.

The chain employs TRBV20-1 and TRBJ2-5, with 7 nucleotides matching TRBD1. The CDR3 is 14 amino acids. The V segment lost 3 bases and the J segment 5 bases; nucleotides outside the gene matches: 9. CDR1 and CDR2 (germline): DFQATT, SNEGSKA (reference sequence). The CDR3 protein is CSASQGVVSETQYF. The CDR3 region has the DNA TGCAGTGCTAGCCAGGGGGTAGTGTCTGAGACCCAGTACTTC.

The rearrangement joins TRBV7-2 to TRBJ2-5; no definite D call. Trimming took 6 bases from V and 5 from J, leaving 13 bases between them. The CDR3 is made up of 13 amino acids. From germline, CDR1 is SGHTA and CDR2 FQGNSA. CDR3 coding DNA: TGTGCCAGCAGTTTGTCGGCCCTCGAGACCCAGTACTTC. Its translation: CASSLSALETQYF.

This clonotype is a singleton in its sample. The rearrangement links TRBV28 to TRBJ1-5, with unresolved D. V lost 3 bases to trimming and J lost 1 base, with 13 bases between them. This CDR3 has 16 amino acids. The germline gives CDR1 MDHEN, CDR2 SYDVKM. The CDR3 sequence is CASSFLHLRSNQPQHF. The CDR3 region has the DNA TGTGCCAGCAGTTTCCTCCATTTGAGGAGCAATCAGCCCCAGCATTTT.

This clonotype came up many times. The rearrangement links TRBV6-5 to TRBJ2-7; TRBD2 agrees at 13 bases. Germline V gives CDR1 MNHEY, CDR2 SVGAGI. The junction had 7 bases not matched to a gene; V was cut back by 8 bases and J by 6 bases. The CDR3 totals 14 residues. CDR3 amino acids: CASLGTSGTSEQYF. Here the CDR3 DNA reads TGTGCCAGCCTGGGGACTAGCGGGACCAGCGAGCAGTACTTC.

This clonotype was seen ten or more times. The V and J genes are TRBV7-8 and TRBJ2-2; D remains unclear. Germline values: CDR1 SGHVS, CDR2 FQNEAQ. V gave up 0 bases and J gave up 5 bases, with 4 bases separating them. This CDR3 region has 13 residues. CDR3 residues: CASSLAQTGELFF. The CDR3 nucleotides read TGTGCCAGCAGCTTAGCACAGACCGGGGAGCTGTTTTTT.

This clonotype was recorded at least ten times. The chain is built from TRBV4-1 and TRBJ2-5; the D is unclear. Trimming took 2 bases from V and 2 from J, leaving 9 bases between them. The CDR3 is made up of 14 amino acids. CDR1 is MGHRA, CDR2 YSYEKL, per germline. The CDR3: CASSQLWGQETQYF. Here the CDR3 DNA reads TGCGCCAGCAGCCAATTGTGGGGACAAGAGACCCAGTACTTC.

With regard to this clonotype: A single base separates this from a much larger clone, so it may be a read error. J is TRBJ2-2 and V is TRBV12-3 or TRBV12-4; 10 bases map to TRBD1. The CDR3 spans 15 residues. DNA of the CDR3: TGTGTCAGCATTTACGGGACAGGGGTTTCCGGGGAGCTGTTTTTT. Translating it yields CVSIYGTGVSGELFF.

This clonotype showed up many times. The chain is built from TRBV30 and TRBJ1-1, with 9 bases identical to TRBD1. The CDR3 loop spans 12 amino acids. In germline, CDR1 is GTSNPN, CDR2 SVGIG (reference sequence). V was clipped by 1 base and J by 10 bases; unmatched bases: 4. The CDR3 nucleotides read TGTGCCTGGAGTGGGACAGGGGTAGGAGCTTTCTTT. This translates into CAWSGTGVGAFF.